This T cell receptor (beta chain) emerged from a study of cytomegalovirus exposure and HLA in healthy donors. Turning to the study itself: Of all 400 or so donors who were genotyped, about 80% belonged to the Caucasian-associated ancestry cluster.

PCR amplification relied on 60 Vbeta primers (plus 13 Jbeta primers). TCRdb's table, derived via immunoSEQ multiplex PCR, lists solely in-frame clones and lacks some. The sample includes about 150,000 clones, about 85% of them seen just once. Per germline, CDR1 SEHNR and CDR2 FQNEAQ (reference sequence). The CDR3 has 15 residues. General study results and limits: Common viral pathogens were later found to be apparently linked to several of the most significant clusters. In a later analysis, an Asian-associated ancestry cluster reportedly showed fewer N-insertions than the roughly 730-donor mean. In a later analysis, a missense DCLRE1C variant was linked to TCR beta V- and J-gene trimming.

On this clone itself: Its antigen remains unidentified. Mismatch with germline at one junction end may stem from a read error.

This chain links TRBV7-9 with TRBJ1-6, with 8 nucleotides matching TRBD1. Sequencing was done on a sample of PBMCs. The clonotype originates from a boy aged 2-15 years in good health and CMV-seronegative. CDR3 region: CSSSSRQGPNSPLHF. The DNA for the CDR3 is TGTTCCAGCAGCTCCCGACAGGGGCCCAATTCACCCCTCCACTTT. Using reference TRBV7-9 and TRBJ1-6 for the parts outside the CDR3, the full variable domain is DTGVSQNPRHKITKRGQNVTFRCDPISEHNRLYWYRQTLGQGPEFLTYFQNEAQLEKSRLLSDRFSAERPKGSFSTLEIQRTEQGDSAMYLCSSSSRQGPNSPLHFGNGTRLTVT.